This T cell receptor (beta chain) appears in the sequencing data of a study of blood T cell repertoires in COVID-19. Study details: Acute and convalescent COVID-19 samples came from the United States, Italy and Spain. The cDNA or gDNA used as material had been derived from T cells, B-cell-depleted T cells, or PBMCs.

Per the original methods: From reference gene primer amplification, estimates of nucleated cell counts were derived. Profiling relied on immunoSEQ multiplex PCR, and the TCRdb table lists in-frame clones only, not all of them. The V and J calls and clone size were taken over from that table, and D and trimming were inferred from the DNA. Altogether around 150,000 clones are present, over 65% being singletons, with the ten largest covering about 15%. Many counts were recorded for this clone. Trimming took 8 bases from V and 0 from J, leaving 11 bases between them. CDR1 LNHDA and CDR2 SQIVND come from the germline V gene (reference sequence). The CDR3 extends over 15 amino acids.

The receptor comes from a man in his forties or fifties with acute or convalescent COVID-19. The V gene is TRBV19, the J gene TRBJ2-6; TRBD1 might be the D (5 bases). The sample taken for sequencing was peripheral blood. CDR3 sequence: CASEDSRSGANVLTF. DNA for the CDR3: TGTGCCAGTGAAGACAGCCGCTCTGGGGCCAACGTCCTGACTTTC. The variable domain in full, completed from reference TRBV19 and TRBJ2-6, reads DGGITQSPKYLFRKEGQNVTLSCEQNLNHDAMYWYRQDPGQGLRLIYYSQIVNDFQKGDIAEGYSVSREKKESFPLTVTSAQKNPTAFYLCASEDSRSGANVLTFGAGSRLTVL.